Following are 10 T cell receptor beta chains from one sample sequenced in a study of OX40 agonist ivuxolimab in advanced cancers. Clones were sequenced by immunoSEQ multiplex PCR, and TCRdb holds only the in-frame ones, with some missing. The sample lists roughly 92,000 clones; around 91% were seen once. Sequencing was performed on CD4+ or CD8+ T cells sorted from blood, taken in a trial of the OX40 agonist ivuxolimab. These receptor sequences come from an adult with an advanced solid tumor such as melanoma, head and neck, liver or kidney cancer.

The J gene is TRBJ2-1, the V gene TRBV14; TRBD1 aligns across 7 bases. J lost 12 bases, V lost 5 bases, and 16 bases had no gene match. There are 15 residues in the CDR3. Germline CDR1 and CDR2: SGHDN and FVKESK. DNA of the CDR3: TGTGCCAGCAGCTTTACACACAGGGGTAGCCTAGGGCAGTTCTTC. As protein: CASSFTHRGSLGQFF.

The chain couples TRBV5-4 to TRBJ2-7, with D unclear. The CDR3 sequence is 14 residues long. V dropped 4 bases and J dropped 5 bases, with 16 bases sitting between them. From germline, CDR1 is SGHNT and CDR2 YYREEE (reference sequence). Here the CDR3 reads CASSPRGPRDEQYF. In DNA form, the CDR3 reads TGTGCCAGCAGCCCCCGAGGACCACGGGACGAGCAGTACTTC. The variable domain in full, with the rest retrieved from reference TRBV5-4 and TRBJ2-7, is ETGVTQSPTHLIKTRGQQVTLRCSSQSGHNTVSWYQQALGQGPQFIFQYYREEENGRGNFPPRFSGLQFPNYSSELNVNALELDDSALYLCASSPRGPRDEQYFGPGTRLTVT.

The chain employs TRBV30 and TRBJ1-5, with 9 bases lining up with TRBD1. V trimming: 3 bases; J trimming: 6 bases; junction bases outside the gene matches: 9. The CDR3 consists of 15 residues. CDR1 is GTSNPN, CDR2 SVGIG, per germline (reference sequence). CDR3 in amino acids: CAWSGTGSPRQPQHF. CDR3 coding DNA: TGTGCCTGGAGCGGGACAGGGTCCCCTCGTCAGCCCCAGCATTTT.

The chain combines TRBV19 with TRBJ2-3, with D tentatively TRBD2 (6 bases). In germline, CDR1 is LNHDA, CDR2 SQIVND (reference sequence). Trimming shortened V by 5 bases and J by 0 bases, and 18 bases separated the two germline ends. The CDR3 runs to 17 residues. In nucleotides, the CDR3 is TGTGCCAGTAGTTCACCCTATGGGGAGGCCAGCACAGATACGCAGTATTTT. This encodes CASSSPYGEASTDTQYF.

This rearrangement joins TRBV29-1 to TRBJ2-4; perhaps D is TRBD1 or TRBD2 (7 bases each). The CDR3 runs 15 residues. CDR1 SQVTM and CDR2 ANQGSEA come from the germline V gene. V was pared by 5 bases and J by 3 bases, with 17 bases between. CDR3 coding DNA: TGCAGCGTTACCCCCTTCAGGGGGGGCAAAAACATTCAGTACTTC. Protein sequence: CSVTPFRGGKNIQYF.

The V gene is TRBV4-3, the J gene TRBJ1-2, with TRBD1 identical over 7 bases. In germline, CDR1 is LGHNA, CDR2 YSLEER. This CDR3 region has 14 residues. The junction had 4 bases not matched to a gene; V was cut back by 4 bases and J by 2 bases. CDR3 coding DNA: TGCGCCAGCAGCCCTAGGACAGGAAACTATGGCTACACCTTC. Amino acid sequence: CASSPRTGNYGYTF.

The V call is TRBV27, the J call TRBJ2-1; 9 bases fit TRBD2. Germline lookup yields CDR1 MNHEY and CDR2 SMNVEV (reference sequence). The junction had 16 bases not matched to a gene; V was cut back by 6 bases and J by 7 bases. This CDR3 has 17 residues. The CDR3 region has the DNA TGTGCCAGCAGCCAAGCCACCGGGCTAGCGGGATTTAATGAGCAGTTCTTC. Its protein is CASSQATGLAGFNEQFF.

V gene TRBV7-3 combines with J gene TRBJ1-1; 7 bases are shared with TRBD1. The CDR3 is 13 amino acids. Germline CDR1 and CDR2: SGHTA and FQGTGA. After removal of 4 bases from V and 7 bases from J, the junction contained 6 bases not matched to a gene. CDR3 residues: CASSSAGTVEAFF. CDR3 sequence (DNA): TGTGCCAGCAGCTCCGCCGGGACAGTTGAAGCTTTCTTT. Full variable domain (rest looked up from reference TRBV7-3 and TRBJ1-1): GAGVSQTPSNKVTEKGKYVELRCDPISGHTALYWYRQSLGQGPEFLIYFQGTGAADDSGLPNDRFFAVRPEGSVSTLKIQRTERGDSAVYLCASSSAGTVEAFFGQGTRLTVV.

The chain recombines TRBV19 with TRBJ1-5, with D perhaps TRBD1 (5 bases). The length of the CDR3 is 15 residues. V dropped 7 bases and J dropped 1 base, with 14 bases sitting between them. Germline V lookup: CDR1 LNHDA, CDR2 SQIVND (reference sequence). The CDR3, as DNA: TGTGCCAGTAACGCCGGGACTTGGAGCAATCAGCCCCAGCATTTT. It specifies CASNAGTWSNQPQHF.

In this sample, this clone turned up once. The rearrangement joins TRBV27 to TRBJ2-7, with a tentative D call TRBD2 (6 bases). CDR3 length equals 17 residues. Trimming shortened V by 4 bases and J by 1 base, and 20 bases separated the two germline ends. The germline gives CDR1 MNHEY, CDR2 SMNVEV (reference sequence). CDR3 DNA sequence: TGTGCCAGCAGTTCGGGGGTAGGAGTGGGGTTTTCCTACGAGCAGTACTTC. Protein: CASSSGVGVGFSYEQYF.